The 25 T cell receptor beta chains below were found in one sample sequenced in a study of regulatory T cells in long-lasting Graves disease. This sample's time point: newly diagnosed GD, antithyroid drugs for less than 3 months. The TCR library was made from RNA that had been extracted from PBMCs in TRIzol. Relying on iRepertoire HTBI primers and Arm-PCR of CDR3 regions, the team built TCR beta libraries. TCRdb passed the multiplex PCR reads through MiXCR, listing each CDR3 protein once. This sample has roughly 420,000 distinct CDR3 sequences, with 13% to 15% found just once. This sample was also put to use in a study of T cells in Graves' hyperthyroidism and ophthalmopathy.

This sample comprised peripheral blood mononuclear cells (PBMCs), obtained at new diagnosis, from a patient treated with antithyroid drugs. The receptors stem from a woman in her fifties or sixties with Graves disease.

On this clonotype itself: The likely explanation is a read error, given a far larger clone one base away. V gene TRBV7-9 combines with J gene TRBJ2-3; 10 bases line up with TRBD2. The better agreement between TRBJ2-7 and the DNA end casts doubt on the J call. The CDR3 totals 16 residues. Germline CDR1 reads SEHNR; CDR2 reads FQNEAQ (reference sequence). The CDR3, as DNA: TGTGCCAGCAGCTTACGAGCGGGAGGGCCAAACCACAAGCAGTACTTC. This sequence encodes CASSLRAGGPNHKQYF.

This clonotype occurred many times. The DNA of the CDR3 is TGCAGCGCTCGTGGGGGCGGGAGCGAGCAGTACTTC. The encoded protein is CSARGGGSEQYF. The chain carries TRBV29-1 and TRBJ2-7; TRBD2 might be the D (7 bases). Germline V CDR1 and CDR2: SQVTM, ANQGSEA. With 7 bases removed from V and 6 bases from J, the gap between germline ends came to 16 bases. CDR3 length: 12 residues.

This clonotype was counted at least ten times. The chain employs TRBV12-3 or TRBV12-4 and TRBJ2-2; D remains unclear. The V end lost 3 bases, the J end lost 0 bases, and 8 bases lay between the germline ends. The CDR3 length is 15 residues. The CDR3 sequence is CASSFVTANTGELFF. CDR3 nucleotide sequence: TGTGCCAGCAGTTTTGTGACCGCGAACACCGGGGAGCTGTTTTTT.

This clonotype was seen ten or more times. This chain connects TRBV5-8 to TRBJ1-4; a weak D match, TRBD1 (5 bases). This CDR3 comprises 13 residues. Germline assignment: CDR1 SGHTS and CDR2 YDEGEE. V lost 1 base, J lost 6 bases, and 7 bases lay in between. CDR3 region: CASSLQGDEKLFF. Written as DNA, the CDR3 is TGTGCCAGCAGCTTGCAAGGGGATGAAAAACTGTTTTTT. Supplemented by reference TRBV5-8 and TRBJ1-4, the full variable domain reads EAGVTQSPTHLIKTRGQQATLRCSPISGHTSVYWYQQALGLGLQFLLWYDEGEERNRGNFPPRFSGRQFPNYSSELNVNALELEDSALYLCASSLQGDEKLFFGSGTQLSVL.

J is TRBJ2-5 and V is TRBV12-3 or TRBV12-4; D not resolved. CDR3 size: 15 residues. With 4 bases removed from V and 5 bases from J, the gap between germline ends came to 17 bases. The CDR3 reads CASSSRGSAGETQYF. CDR3 coding DNA: TGTGCCAGCAGTTCAAGAGGCTCAGCCGGGGAGACCCAGTACTTC.

This clonotype was detected a few times. V usage is TRBV18 and J usage is TRBJ2-5, with 9 nucleotides matching TRBD1. This CDR3 has 15 residues. Germline loops: CDR1 KGHSH, CDR2 LQKENI. The V segment lost 6 bases and the J segment 2 bases; nucleotides outside the gene matches: 7. CDR3 amino acids: CASSPLTGGQETQYF. CDR3 DNA sequence: TGTGCCAGCTCCCCGCTGACAGGGGGACAAGAGACCCAGTACTTC.

On this clonotype itself: Relative to the germline gene, one junction end is altered; a read error may explain this. The genes are TRBV5-1 and TRBJ2-3, with TRBD2 identical over 7 bases. The CDR3 loop spans 13 amino acids. CDR1 and CDR2 (germline): SGHRS, YFSETQ. CDR3 residues: CASSYAPREVEYF. The CDR3 bases are TGCGCCAGCAGCTACGCCCCCCGGGAGGTGGAGTACTTC.

This clonotype was detected ten times or more. This sequence joins TRBV30 and TRBJ2-1; D unresolved. The CDR3 is made up of 11 amino acids. Germline-derived CDR1 and CDR2 are GTSNPN and SVGIG (reference sequence). V was clipped by 4 bases and J by 7 bases, with 8 bases between them. The CDR3 DNA sequence: TGTGCCTGGACTGAAGGTAATGAGCAGTTCTTC. Translated: CAWTEGNEQFF. Full variable domain (rest looked up from reference TRBV30 and TRBJ2-1): SQTIHQWPATLVQPVGSPLSLECTVEGTSNPNLYWYRQAAGRGLQLLFYSVGIGQISSEVPQNLSASRPQDRQFILSSKKLLLSDSGFYLCAWTEGNEQFFGPGTRLTVL.

Only a few counts were recorded for this clonotype. Germline and junction disagree at one end, which may indicate a read error. The chain links TRBV6-5 to TRBJ1-2, with a tentative D call TRBD1 (5 bases). The CDR3 sequence is 12 residues long. Germline V gene lookup returns CDR1 MNHEY and CDR2 SVGAGI. CDR3: CASSLTDYSYTF. The DNA of the CDR3 is TGTGCCAGCAGTTTGACAGACTATAGCTACACCTTC.

This clonotype has ten or more counts. The chain couples TRBV28 to TRBJ2-7; 11 nucleotides align to TRBD2. The V and J ends lost 3 bases and 6 bases, in that order; junction bases with no gene match: 4. CDR1 is MDHEN, CDR2 SYDVKM, per germline. The CDR3 totals 14 residues. The CDR3 protein is CASSFSGRVSEQYF. The CDR3 DNA is TGTGCCAGCAGTTTTAGCGGGAGGGTCTCCGAGCAGTACTTC.

This clonotype was detected a few times. The chain has TRBV5-1 and TRBJ2-3; D may correspond to TRBD1 or TRBD2 (6 bases each). The CDR3 runs 16 residues. CDR1 is SGHRS, CDR2 YFSETQ, per germline. Trimming removed 5 bases at V and 2 bases at J, with 18 bases between. DNA of the CDR3: TGCGCCAGCAGGTTTCCGGGGGCAGGAGACACAGATACGCAGTATTTT. Amino acids: CASRFPGAGDTDTQYF.

The table lists this clonotype with many counts. The chain combines TRBV6-5 with TRBJ2-2; possibly TRBD1 for D (5 bases). The length of the CDR3 is 17 residues. Trimming removed 2 bases from V and 0 bases from J, with 13 bases in between. Germline CDR1 reads MNHEY; CDR2 reads SVGAGI. The CDR3 DNA reads TGTGCCAGCAGTTACGGGGCAGAAGGAGCGAACACCGGGGAGCTGTTTTTT. Translation gives CASSYGAEGANTGELFF.

This clonotype was picked up a small number of times. The V call is TRBV6-1, the J call TRBJ2-5; 7 positions agree with TRBD2. J gave up 4 bases and V 7 bases, and 9 bases lay outside the gene matches. Germline CDR1 and CDR2: MNHNS and SASEGT. The CDR3 loop spans 14 amino acids. The CDR3 DNA sequence: TGTGCCAGCACCGTAAGCGGGGTGGCAGAGACCCAGTACTTC. It specifies CASTVSGVAETQYF.

The J gene is TRBJ2-2, the V gene TRBV12-3 or TRBV12-4; D is ambiguous. CDR3 length: 16 amino acids. V was clipped by 6 bases and J by 6 bases, with 20 bases between them. CDR3 nucleotides: TGTGCCAGCAGCAAAACATCAATCCGGGCCGCCGGGGAGCTGTTTTTT. This codes for CASSKTSIRAAGELFF.

The chain carries TRBV5-1 and TRBJ2-7; the match to TRBD2 covers 9 bases. Per the germline V gene, CDR1 is SGHRS and CDR2 is YFSETQ. The CDR3 runs to 13 residues. After removal of 3 bases from V and 6 bases from J, the junction contained 4 bases not matched to a gene. The CDR3 loop reads CASSSTSGGEQYF. The DNA of the CDR3 is TGCGCCAGCAGCTCGACTAGCGGTGGCGAGCAGTACTTC.

The rearrangement links TRBV6-2 or TRBV6-3 to TRBJ2-3, with a possible D match to TRBD2 (6 bases). The CDR3 totals 17 residues. V was cut by 0 bases and J by 6 bases, with 19 bases left in between. The germline V gene has CDR1 MNHEY and CDR2 SVGEGT. CDR3 amino acids: CASSYSSETGAADTQYF. The CDR3, as DNA: TGTGCCAGCAGTTACTCCTCTGAAACGGGAGCGGCGGATACGCAGTATTTT.

This clonotype has only a few counts. The V call is TRBV5-1, the J call TRBJ2-7; 7 nucleotides agree with TRBD1. V lost 4 bases to trimming and J lost 1 base; unmatched junction nucleotides: 11. Germline CDR1 SGHRS, CDR2 YFSETQ. This CDR3 has 16 amino acids. Here the CDR3 DNA reads TGCGCCAGCAGCAAATGGACCGGGACAGTATCCTACGAGCAGTACTTC. Translated: CASSKWTGTVSYEQYF.

This clonotype appeared many times. This CDR3 reads CASSLAPRLPYNEQFF. The CDR3 region has the DNA TGTGCCAGCAGCTTAGCTCCTCGCCTGCCCTACAATGAGCAGTTCTTC. The chain joins TRBV7-8 to TRBJ2-1, with D hard to call. This CDR3 contains 16 residues. Germline values: CDR1 SGHVS, CDR2 FQNEAQ. V was clipped by 0 bases and J by 2 bases, with 11 bases between them.

The V call is TRBV5-6, the J call TRBJ1-2, with D tentatively TRBD1 (5 bases). Germline V gene sequence: CDR1 SGHDT, CDR2 YYEEEE. V lost 0 bases and J 6 bases, leaving 9 bases between the germline ends. The CDR3 is made up of 13 amino acids. CDR3 protein: CASSLAGVDGYTF. CDR3 sequence (DNA): TGTGCCAGCAGCTTGGCGGGGGTAGATGGCTACACCTTC. The full variable domain, in which reference TRBV5-6 and TRBJ1-2 provide the parts outside the CDR3, is DAGVTQSPTHLIKTRGQQVTLRCSPKSGHDTVSWYQQALGQGPQFIFQYYEEEERQRGNFPDRFSGHQFPNYSSELNVNALLLGDSALYLCASSLAGVDGYTFGSGTRLTVV.

On this clonotype itself: The final CDR3 position lacks the conserved phenylalanine or tryptophan, pointing to a likely read error. The chain couples TRBV6-9 to TRBJ2-3, with 12 bases matching TRBD2. Trimming removed 3 bases from V and 1 base from J; junction bases left unmatched: 11. Germline CDR1 MNHGY, CDR2 SVAAGI. CDR3 length: 19 amino acids. The CDR3 bases are TGTGCCAGCAGTTACGATATGACTAGCGGGAGTGGTGGCACAGATACGCAGTATCTT. Its translation: CASSYDMTSGSGGTDTQYL.

This clonotype was observed at least ten times. The rearrangement links TRBV2 to TRBJ2-1; 8 bases map to TRBD2. CDR3 length: 14 residues. Germline CDR1 reads SNHLY; CDR2 reads FYNNEI. The junction had 11 bases not matched to a gene; V was cut back by 10 bases and J by 6 bases. In nucleotides, the CDR3 is TGTGCCATCTGGGTTAGCGGGATCTCCAATGAGCAGTTCTTC. Translating it yields CAIWVSGISNEQFF.

This clonotype was counted many times. The genes are TRBV11-3 and TRBJ2-2; D possibly corresponds to TRBD2 (5 bases). There are 14 residues in the CDR3. V shed 5 bases and J shed 5 bases, with 12 bases lying between them. Germline-derived CDR1 and CDR2 are SGHNT and YENEEA. In nucleotides, the CDR3 is TGTGCCAGCAGCGGCAGAACTAGGACCGGGGAGCTGTTTTTT. Protein sequence: CASSGRTRTGELFF.

The chain links TRBV5-6 to TRBJ2-7, with no clear D. Germline CDR1 is SGHDT and CDR2 is YYEEEE. The CDR3 totals 11 residues. V was cut by 0 bases and J by 7 bases, with 5 bases left in between. The CDR3 loop reads CASSLAPEQYF. The DNA of the CDR3 is TGTGCCAGCAGCTTGGCCCCAGAGCAGTACTTC.

This rearrangement joins TRBV4-1 to TRBJ1-5, with unresolved D. This CDR3 has 15 residues. Trimming shortened V by 1 base and J by 1 base, and 8 bases separated the two germline ends. Germline lookup yields CDR1 MGHRA and CDR2 YSYEKL. CDR3 coding DNA: TGCGCCAGCAGCCAAGTTCCGGGGAGCAATCAGCCCCAGCATTTT. This codes for CASSQVPGSNQPQHF.

This clonotype was detected only a few times. The chain has TRBV19 and TRBJ2-3; tentatively, D is TRBD2 (6 bases). With 10 bases removed from V and 0 bases from J, the gap between germline ends came to 14 bases. This CDR3 comprises 14 residues. Per the germline V gene, CDR1 is LNHDA and CDR2 is SQIVND (reference sequence). The CDR3 protein is CATGTLYSTDTQYF. The CDR3 DNA reads as TGTGCCACGGGGACTCTATATAGCACAGATACGCAGTATTTT.